The 26 T cell receptor beta chains below come from one sample, sequenced in a study of blood T cells in healthy people across ages. It was with a sample-barcoded 5' primer and a J-beta primer mix that a second PCR of about 6 to 12 cycles was run. TCRdb re-called the 5' RACE reads with MiXCR, one entry per CDR3 protein. The table has approximately 1,700,000 distinct CDR3 sequences, 30% to 40% seen once. The sample was blood. The receptors were sampled from a human donor in good health.

In this sample, this clonotype turned up a few times. An end of the junction does not agree with germline; a read error may underlie this. The V call is TRBV7-2, the J call TRBJ1-1; TRBD1 matches 9 bases. Germline values: CDR1 SGHTA, CDR2 FQGNSA. CDR3 length: 15 amino acids. In DNA form, the CDR3 reads TGTGCCAGCATCTTACAGGGGGCTCTGGGCACTGAAGCTTTCTTT. As protein: CASILQGALGTEAFF.

The J gene is TRBJ2-7, the V gene TRBV27; possibly TRBD1 or TRBD2 for D (5 bases each). This CDR3 comprises 15 residues. Germline CDR1 and CDR2: MNHEY and SMNVEV (reference sequence). V gave up 6 bases and J gave up 2 bases, with 17 bases separating them. The CDR3 region has the DNA TGTGCCAGCAGCCCTCAAAGGGACGACGCCTACGAGCAGTACTTC. Translation: CASSPQRDDAYEQYF.

This clonotype was observed a handful of times. The J gene is TRBJ2-5, the V gene TRBV7-2; 7 bases map to TRBD2. CDR3 length: 15 residues. Germline loops: CDR1 SGHTA, CDR2 FQGNSA. The junction had 10 bases not matched to a gene; V was cut back by 5 bases and J by 4 bases. The CDR3 DNA reads TGTGCCAGCAGCGGCAGGACTAGAGGTCGAGAGACCCAGTACTTC. It codes for CASSGRTRGRETQYF.

The J gene is TRBJ1-6, the V gene TRBV28; D is unresolved. The germline CDR1 and CDR2 sequences are MDHEN and SYDVKM. V was cut by 7 bases and J by 1 base, with 8 bases left in between. This CDR3 has 14 residues. CDR3 residues: CASTWGSYNSPLHF. As DNA, the CDR3 is TGTGCCAGCACTTGGGGTTCCTATAATTCACCCCTCCACTTT.

The V gene is TRBV11-1, the J gene TRBJ2-2, with D unclear. CDR3 size: 13 residues. V was clipped by 8 bases and J by 6 bases, with 13 bases between them. Germline CDR1 reads SGHAT; CDR2 reads FQDESV (reference sequence). The CDR3 DNA follows: TGTGCCAGCGGTTCTCAAAGCGCCGGGGAGCTGTTTTTT. Protein: CASGSQSAGELFF.

The gene calls are TRBV12-3 or TRBV12-4 and TRBJ2-3, with D maybe TRBD1 (5 bases). Trimming removed 6 bases at V and 2 bases at J, with 12 bases between. The CDR3 spans 14 residues. The CDR3 DNA is TGTGCCAGCAGACGGACAAACCCCACAGATACGCAGTATTTT. This gives the protein CASRRTNPTDTQYF.

The chain has TRBV4-2 and TRBJ2-3; D might be TRBD1 (6 bases). CDR3 size: 17 residues. Germline CDR1 reads LGHNA; CDR2 reads YNFKEQ. V was clipped by 2 bases and J by 5 bases, with 20 bases between them. The chain's CDR3 is CASSQTSAGDDGDTQYF. In DNA, the CDR3 is TGTGCCAGCAGCCAAACCTCAGCAGGGGACGATGGAGATACGCAGTATTTT.

The rearrangement links TRBV27 to TRBJ2-3; perhaps TRBD1 as D (6 bases). The ends were cut back, 5 bases at V and 2 bases at J, with 17 bases in the middle. The V gene's germline CDR1 is MNHEY and CDR2 SMNVEV (reference sequence). This CDR3 contains 16 residues. The CDR3 DNA reads as TGTGCCAGCAGTCCCTCAGCAGGGGCCCTCACAGATACGCAGTATTTT. Translated, it gives CASSPSAGALTDTQYF.

This clonotype was observed a handful of times. This sequence joins TRBV11-2 and TRBJ2-7; D is ambiguous. The V end was cut by 5 bases, the J end by 0 bases, with 17 bases between. Germline V gene lookup returns CDR1 SGHAT and CDR2 FQNNGV. This CDR3 contains 16 residues. In DNA, the CDR3 is TGTGCCAGCAGCCCAGCTGGGTTCGTAAGCTCCTACGAGCAGTACTTC. This encodes CASSPAGFVSSYEQYF.

The chain joins TRBV29-1 to TRBJ2-5; TRBD1 or TRBD2 may be the D gene (5 bases each). The CDR3 runs 12 residues. Germline V gives CDR1 SQVTM, CDR2 ANQGSEA. Trimming pared 8 bases from V and 2 bases from J, leaving 12 bases between. CDR3 residues: CSSKEGQETQYF. Written as DNA, the CDR3 is TGCAGCTCTAAAGAGGGGCAAGAGACCCAGTACTTC.

Only a few counts were recorded for this clonotype. The chain carries TRBV7-2 and TRBJ2-3, with D tentatively TRBD2 (5 bases). Trimming took off 5 bases at V and 4 bases at J, with 16 bases between the two ends. Germline lookup yields CDR1 SGHTA and CDR2 FQGNSA. The CDR3 is 15 residues long. The CDR3 region has the DNA TGTGCCAGCAGCGCCGAAGGCGGGCCCCCAGATACGCAGTATTTT. Translated: CASSAEGGPPDTQYF.

The rearrangement links TRBV20-1 to TRBJ1-2, with a weak D call TRBD1 (6 bases). Looked up from germline, CDR1 is DFQATT and CDR2 is SNEGSKA (reference sequence). The CDR3 runs to 16 residues. Trimming removed 0 bases at V and 7 bases at J, with 21 bases between. The DNA for the CDR3 is TGCAGTGCTAGAGAAACAGGGAGGAAGGTAAGAGGTGGCTACACCTTC. Its translation: CSARETGRKVRGGYTF.

The V and J genes are TRBV4-2 and TRBJ2-7; 9 nucleotides agree with TRBD1. CDR3 size: 18 residues. Germline V gives CDR1 LGHNA, CDR2 YNFKEQ. V gave up 4 bases and J gave up 2 bases; unmatched junction bases: 15. The CDR3 DNA is TGTGCCAGCAGCCGAGGGTCAGGGACAGGGATAATTACCTACGAGCAGTACTTC. This translates into CASSRGSGTGIITYEQYF.

This clonotype was counted a few times. The chain carries TRBV20-1 and TRBJ1-4, with no clear D. The V end was cut by 5 bases, the J end by 5 bases, with 9 bases between. This CDR3 region has 12 residues. Looked up from germline, CDR1 is DFQATT and CDR2 is SNEGSKA (reference sequence). The CDR3: CSALVGNEKLFF. For the CDR3, the DNA is TGCAGTGCTTTAGTAGGGAATGAAAAACTGTTTTTT.

V is TRBV6-2 or TRBV6-3 and J is TRBJ2-1; D perhaps matches TRBD2 (6 bases). Germline V lookup: CDR1 MNHEY, CDR2 SVGEGT. Trimming took off 2 bases at V and 7 bases at J, with 9 bases between the two ends. CDR3 length: 13 amino acids. CDR3 sequence: CASSYRGGNEQFF. The CDR3 DNA sequence: TGTGCCAGCAGTTACAGGGGAGGTAATGAGCAGTTCTTC.

This chain joins TRBV2 and TRBJ1-5, with a possible D match to TRBD1 (6 bases). The CDR3 loop spans 15 amino acids. V lost 0 bases and J 4 bases, leaving 10 bases between the germline ends. Germline loops: CDR1 SNHLY, CDR2 FYNNEI. The CDR3 nucleotides are TGTGCCAGCAGTGAAGCCTTTCAGGGGAATCAGCCCCAGCATTTT. Translation gives CASSEAFQGNQPQHF.

This clonotype was observed a few times. J is TRBJ2-5 and V is TRBV5-1; D perhaps matches TRBD1 (5 bases). The CDR3 covers 15 residues. Germline-derived CDR1 and CDR2 are SGHRS and YFSETQ. With 3 bases removed from V and 3 bases from J, the gap between germline ends came to 15 bases. The CDR3: CASSSYPTEEETQYF. In nucleotides, the CDR3 is TGCGCCAGCAGCTCGTACCCGACAGAGGAAGAGACCCAGTACTTC. Together with reference TRBV5-1 and TRBJ2-5, the CDR3 gives the full variable domain: KAGVTQTPRYLIKTRGQQVTLSCSPISGHRSVSWYQQTPGQGLQFLFEYFSETQRNKGNFPGRFSGRQFSNSRSEMNVSTLELGDSALYLCASSSYPTEEETQYFGPGTRLLVL.

V usage is TRBV12-3 or TRBV12-4 and J usage is TRBJ1-5; D perhaps matches TRBD1 (5 bases). This CDR3 has 13 amino acids. V shed 7 bases and J shed 5 bases, with 12 bases lying between them. The DNA for the CDR3 is TGTGCCAGCAACCAGGGTTTCGATCAGCCCCAGCATTTT. Protein: CASNQGFDQPQHF.

This clonotype was counted a few times. The chain employs TRBV6-5 and TRBJ2-7; D may match TRBD1 or TRBD2 (5 bases each). The CDR3 totals 19 residues. Trimming cost V 0 bases and J 0 bases, with 21 bases left between them. Germline CDR1 is MNHEY and CDR2 is SVGAGI. This CDR3 is CASSYSALPGARDSYEQYF. The CDR3 nucleotides read TGTGCCAGCAGTTACTCAGCCCTACCCGGGGCGAGGGACTCCTACGAGCAGTACTTC.

This chain joins TRBV13 and TRBJ1-4; D may be TRBD1 (6 bases). V was shortened by 5 bases and J by 8 bases, with 12 bases between the two germline ends. CDR1 and CDR2 (germline): PRHDT, FYEKMQ (reference sequence). This CDR3 spans 13 amino acids. CDR3 loop: CASSGGGNEKLFF. DNA for the CDR3: TGTGCCAGCAGCGGAGGGGGGAACGAAAAACTGTTTTTT.

This clonotype occurred a few times. V is TRBV7-2 and J is TRBJ2-1, with D hard to call. The CDR3 consists of 13 residues. Trimming removed 5 bases at V and 5 bases at J, with 10 bases between. The germline V gene has CDR1 SGHTA and CDR2 FQGNSA. The CDR3 nucleotides read TGTGCCAGCAGCATTTCAAGGGACAATGAGCAGTTCTTC. Translated, it gives CASSISRDNEQFF.

This rearrangement joins TRBV7-9 to TRBJ2-5; D is tentatively TRBD1 or TRBD2 (6 bases each). This CDR3 contains 14 residues. In germline, CDR1 is SEHNR, CDR2 FQNEAQ (reference sequence). Trimming pared 5 bases from V and 1 base from J, leaving 11 bases between. The CDR3 reads CASSLPGAQETQYF. The CDR3 DNA reads as TGTGCCAGCAGCCTACCGGGGGCCCAAGAGACCCAGTACTTC.

This clonotype was picked up many times. The chain has TRBV20-1 and TRBJ2-3; possibly TRBD2 for D (6 bases). The CDR3 runs 13 residues. The V gene's germline CDR1 is DFQATT and CDR2 SNEGSKA (reference sequence). Trimming removed 6 bases from V and 1 base from J, with 11 bases in between. The CDR3 loop reads CSARTTRTDTQYF. The CDR3 bases are TGCAGTGCCAGGACTACTCGCACAGATACGCAGTATTTT.

To note about this clonotype: One end of the junction does not line up with germline, which may come from a read error. This chain links TRBV7-7 with TRBJ2-1, with D perhaps matching TRBD2 (5 bases). Looked up from germline, CDR1 is SSHAT and CDR2 is FNYEAQ (reference sequence). The CDR3 is 13 residues long. CDR3: CASSLGLSSEQFF. CDR3 in DNA: TGTGCTAGCAGCTTAGGACTTAGCAGTGAGCAGTTCTTC. Together with reference TRBV7-7 and TRBJ2-1, the CDR3 gives the full variable domain: GAGVSQSPRYKVTKRGQDVTLRCDPISSHATLYWYQQALGQGPEFLTYFNYEAQPDKSGLPSDRFSAERPEGSISTLTIQRTEQRDSAMYRCASSLGLSSEQFFGPGTRLTVL.

The V and J genes are TRBV7-3 and TRBJ1-1; TRBD1 aligns across 7 bases. Germline assignment: CDR1 SGHTA and CDR2 FQGTGA. CDR3 length: 15 residues. J lost 4 bases, V lost 5 bases, and 10 bases had no gene match. CDR3 residues: CASSPRGGPSTEAFF. The CDR3 DNA is TGTGCCAGCAGCCCGAGAGGGGGCCCGAGCACTGAAGCTTTCTTT.

This clonotype came up a few times. The chain is built from TRBV20-1 and TRBJ1-2; the D is unclear. The germline V gene encodes CDR1 DFQATT and CDR2 SNEGSKA (reference sequence). V was pared by 6 bases and J by 5 bases, with 10 bases between. This CDR3 comprises 11 residues. The DNA of the CDR3 is TGCAGTGCCACGCAACATTATGGCTACACCTTC. Translation gives CSATQHYGYTF.